Here is one T cell receptor beta chain with its context. Its specificity is unknown. The CDR3 is 18 amino acids. Germline-derived CDR1 and CDR2 are SGDLS and YYNGEE. V shed 3 bases, J shed 0 bases, and the junction held 13 bases outside the gene matches. These data are taken from a study of cytomegalovirus exposure and HLA in healthy donors. Notes on the study in general: There were some public TCRs occurring in many donors, but most TCR sequences were rare.

The approximately 120-subject validation cohort, separate from the roughly 700-subject first cohort, included the donors. Method: immunoSEQ multiplex PCR; TCRdb's copy keeps in-frame clones and lacks some. Among 250,000 to 350,000 clones listed, approximately 87% were seen once. The clonotype was recovered from a young woman in good health and CMV-seronegative. The chain uses TRBV9 and TRBJ1-1; 8 bases map to TRBD1. Sequences were obtained from PBMCs. CDR3 sequence: CASSGQPSRTGLNTEAFF. As DNA, the CDR3 is TGTGCCAGCAGCGGGCAACCCTCCCGGACAGGGTTGAACACTGAAGCTTTCTTT.